The clone carrying this TCR beta chain has just a few counts. The CDR3 runs to 12 residues. These data are taken from a study of memory CD4+ T cells and cytomegalovirus serostatus. The sort gate was single viable CD3+CD4+CD8-CD45RO+ cells for memory CD4+ T cells. The repertoire was sequenced with immunoSEQ multiplex PCR; TCRdb's copy has only in-frame clones and lacks some. The sample consists of around 32,000 clones, under 80% of them appearing once. The chain links TRBV12-2 to TRBJ2-7. TRBV12-2 represents a pseudogene. Sequenced sample: memory CD4+ T cells from blood. The TCR comes from an adult in good health and CMV-seronegative. Some clones in this sample may be carry-over from other donors' samples. Here the CDR3 DNA reads TGTGCAAGTCGCCGGGACGGCTACGAGCAGTACTTC. It yields the protein CASRRDGYEQYF.